A selection of T cell receptor beta chains follows, all from one sample in a study of T cell responses to AZD1222 COVID-19 vaccine. The method was immunoSEQ multiplex PCR; TCRdb's version includes in-frame clones alone and lacks a portion of them. The sample has 170,000 or so clones; about nine tenths are singletons. The sample in question was peripheral blood, obtained on day 0 of AZD1222 vaccination. The receptors here all came from an adult in good health. CDR3s include the opening cysteine and the closing phenylalanine or tryptophan. Each record gives: J gene, V gene, D gene, clone size, CDR3 protein, CDR3 DNA. D genes are given only for firm matches. A clone size is listed for some rows: how often the clone was seen (once, few, many), or a class if it is expanded.

j_gene: TRBJ2-7
v_gene: TRBV30
d_gene: .
abundance: .
CDR3aa: CAWSVRSSYEQYF
CDR3nt: TGTGCCTGGAGTGTACGGAGCAGCTACGAGCAGTACTTC

j_gene: TRBJ2-3
v_gene: TRBV4-1
d_gene: .
abundance: .
CDR3aa: CASSQEGLPSTDTQYF
CDR3nt: TGCGCCAGCAGCCAGGAGGGACTCCCTAGCACAGATACGCAGTATTTT

j_gene: TRBJ1-1
v_gene: TRBV7-2
d_gene: .
abundance: .
CDR3aa: CASSLGSGGLTEAFF
CDR3nt: TGTGCCAGCAGCTTAGGAAGCGGGGGGCTCACTGAAGCTTTCTTT

j_gene: TRBJ2-7
v_gene: TRBV18
d_gene: TRBD1
abundance: .
CDR3aa: CASSPQPPGQGTYEQYF
CDR3nt: TGTGCCAGCTCGCCCCAACCCCCGGGACAGGGAACCTACGAGCAGTACTTC

j_gene: TRBJ2-7
v_gene: TRBV15
d_gene: .
abundance: .
CDR3aa: CATSRDLSGYEQYF
CDR3nt: TGTGCCACCAGCAGAGATCTGTCAGGGTACGAGCAGTACTTC

j_gene: TRBJ2-7
v_gene: TRBV7-9
d_gene: .
abundance: .
CDR3aa: CASTTKKDYEQYF
CDR3nt: TGTGCCAGCACCACGAAGAAGGACTACGAGCAGTACTTC

j_gene: TRBJ1-5
v_gene: TRBV6-5
d_gene: .
abundance: .
CDR3aa: CASQREGNQPQHF
CDR3nt: TGTGCCAGCCAGAGGGAGGGTAATCAGCCCCAGCATTTT

j_gene: TRBJ2-2
v_gene: TRBV6-2/TRBV6-3
d_gene: TRBD1
abundance: medium-sized
CDR3aa: CASIPSGTGVITGELFF
CDR3nt: TGTGCCAGCATCCCCTCCGGGACAGGGGTTATCACCGGGGAGCTGTTTTTT

j_gene: TRBJ2-5
v_gene: TRBV4-3
d_gene: TRBD1
abundance: .
CDR3aa: CASSQADRGVETQYF
CDR3nt: TGCGCCAGCAGCCAAGCTGACAGGGGGGTGGAGACCCAGTACTTC

j_gene: TRBJ2-5
v_gene: TRBV21-1
d_gene: .
abundance: .
CDR3aa: CASSKGRRDTGSGTQYF
CDR3nt: TGTGCCAGCAGCAAAGGACGACGGGACACAGGATCTGGGACCCAGTACTTC

j_gene: TRBJ1-3
v_gene: TRBV9
d_gene: TRBD1
abundance: .
CDR3aa: CASSVSGQGKNTIYF
CDR3nt: TGTGCCAGCAGCGTATCGGGACAGGGAAAAAACACCATATATTTT

j_gene: TRBJ1-6
v_gene: TRBV7-9
d_gene: .
abundance: .
CDR3aa: CASSLPGSPLHF
CDR3nt: TGTGCCAGCAGCTTACCCGGTTCACCCCTCCACTTT

j_gene: TRBJ2-1
v_gene: TRBV15
d_gene: .
abundance: .
CDR3aa: CATSRVAVRYNEQFF
CDR3nt: TGTGCCACCAGCAGAGTAGCGGTGCGATACAATGAGCAGTTCTTC

j_gene: TRBJ1-5
v_gene: TRBV11-2
d_gene: .
abundance: .
CDR3aa: CASSLEGGQPQHF
CDR3nt: TGTGCCAGCAGCTTAGAGGGCGGACAGCCCCAGCATTTT

j_gene: TRBJ1-1
v_gene: TRBV4-3
d_gene: .
abundance: once
CDR3aa: CASSLRLGNTEAFF
CDR3nt: TGCGCCAGCAGCTTGCGGCTGGGGAACACTGAAGCTTTCTTT

j_gene: TRBJ1-1
v_gene: TRBV7-9
d_gene: .
abundance: .
CDR3aa: CASSSGEGVNTEAFF
CDR3nt: TGTGCCAGCAGCAGCGGCGAGGGTGTCAACACTGAAGCTTTCTTT

j_gene: TRBJ1-6
v_gene: TRBV5-1
d_gene: .
abundance: .
CDR3aa: CASSLQPELGSPLHF
CDR3nt: TGCGCCAGCAGCTTGCAGCCCGAACTGGGTTCACCCCTCCACTTT

j_gene: TRBJ1-3
v_gene: TRBV7-8
d_gene: .
abundance: .
CDR3aa: CASSLGGVSSGNTIYF
CDR3nt: TGTGCCAGCAGCTTAGGAGGAGTTAGCTCTGGAAACACCATATATTTT

j_gene: TRBJ2-3
v_gene: TRBV19
d_gene: .
abundance: .
CDR3aa: CASSILTSLAPDTQYF
CDR3nt: TGTGCCAGTAGTATCCTGACTAGTCTCGCTCCAGATACGCAGTATTTT

j_gene: TRBJ1-2
v_gene: TRBV3-1/TRBV3-2
d_gene: .
abundance: .
CDR3aa: CASSQDLQVNYGYTF
CDR3nt: TGTGCCAGCAGCCAAGATCTTCAGGTCAACTATGGCTACACCTTC

j_gene: TRBJ2-7
v_gene: TRBV5-6
d_gene: TRBD1
abundance: .
CDR3aa: CASSWGRDSTYEQYF
CDR3nt: TGTGCCAGCAGCTGGGGCCGGGACAGCACCTACGAGCAGTACTTC